Included here is one TCR beta chain sequence, with context. The authors ran a second PCR of about 7 to 11 cycles using a sample-barcoded 5' primer and a J-beta primer mix. The template-switch adaptor was a 5' adaptor with 12 random nucleotides. It tagged each cDNA molecule. TCRdb fed the 5' RACE reads into MiXCR, producing one record per CDR3 protein. Altogether roughly 1.5 million distinct CDR3 sequences are present, roughly 43% being singletons, with the ten largest covering around 4%. These data are taken from a study of blood T cells in healthy people across ages. CDR1 is LGHNA and CDR2 is YSLEER in the germline V gene. Trimming shortened V by 0 bases and J by 4 bases, and 6 bases separated the two germline ends. This CDR3 is built from 14 residues. Healthy individuals of Caucasian origin from Russia, aged 6 to 90, served as donors.

The clonotype originates from a woman younger than 35 in good health. This chain joins TRBV4-3 and TRBJ2-2; D ambiguous. Input material: blood. CDR3 sequence: CASSQDPVTGELFF. CDR3 nucleotide sequence: TGCGCCAGCAGCCAAGACCCCGTCACCGGGGAGCTGTTTTTT.